These T cell receptor beta chains were read from a single sample in a study of identical twins. One entry per CDR3 protein, called by TCRdb with MiXCR from the 5' RACE reads. The sample records 600,000 to 850,000 distinct CDR3 sequences, over 15% being singletons. The data were also submitted as part of a second study, on T cells expressing NK-cell markers.

Input material: PBMCs. These receptor sequences come from a woman between 18 and 30 years old in good health. The CDR3 runs from the conserved cysteine through the conserved F or W.

v_gene: TRBV6-5; j_gene: TRBJ2-1; CDR3aa: CASSYSGDRVYNEQFF
v_gene: TRBV7-6; j_gene: TRBJ1-2; CDR3aa: CASSLAAGDTNYGYTF
v_gene: TRBV11-1; j_gene: TRBJ2-3; CDR3aa: CASSLIGGRRGSTDTQYF
v_gene: TRBV5-1; j_gene: TRBJ2-1; CDR3aa: CASSFPSPKDYNEQFF
v_gene: TRBV10-2; j_gene: TRBJ2-1; CDR3aa: CASQRGDNEQFF
v_gene: TRBV7-9; j_gene: TRBJ2-5; CDR3aa: CASSFGLRVVTQYF
v_gene: TRBV9; j_gene: TRBJ2-7; CDR3aa: CASSDPGAATYEQYF
v_gene: TRBV7-2; j_gene: TRBJ2-5; CDR3aa: CASSLRSGRADKETQYF
v_gene: TRBV6-5; j_gene: TRBJ2-1; CDR3aa: CASSYSKAGNRIEQFF
v_gene: TRBV29-1; j_gene: TRBJ2-3; CDR3aa: CSVEAGGASDTQYF
v_gene: TRBV11-2; j_gene: TRBJ2-2; CDR3aa: CASSLRWQSPPNTGELFF
v_gene: TRBV6-1; j_gene: TRBJ2-5; CDR3aa: CASTQYLGLAGQETQYF
v_gene: TRBV20-1; j_gene: TRBJ1-4; CDR3aa: CSAGPDGGEKLFF
v_gene: TRBV10-3; j_gene: TRBJ2-6; CDR3aa: CAITSQGGTGANVLTF
v_gene: TRBV3-1; j_gene: TRBJ2-5; CDR3aa: CASSQGLAGGYTKTQYF
v_gene: TRBV12-3/TRBV12-4; j_gene: TRBJ2-3; CDR3aa: CASGRVAPDTQYF
v_gene: TRBV7-9; j_gene: TRBJ1-2; CDR3aa: CASSRGTNYGYTF
v_gene: TRBV6-1; j_gene: TRBJ1-6; CDR3aa: CASSSGTGSRNSPLHF
v_gene: TRBV7-9; j_gene: TRBJ1-1; CDR3aa: CASRENRGSGTEAFF
v_gene: TRBV20-1; j_gene: TRBJ2-7; CDR3aa: CSAGDSYEQYF
v_gene: TRBV15; j_gene: TRBJ2-7; CDR3aa: CATSRDPPSGTPYEQYF
v_gene: TRBV20-1; j_gene: TRBJ2-5; CDR3aa: CSARERGRETQYF
v_gene: TRBV6-5; j_gene: TRBJ2-5; CDR3aa: CASSYRTREETQYF
v_gene: TRBV20-1; j_gene: TRBJ1-1; CDR3aa: CSLDLNTEAFF
v_gene: TRBV6-1; j_gene: TRBJ1-5; CDR3aa: CASSRTGDRRQFMDF
v_gene: TRBV29-1; j_gene: TRBJ2-2; CDR3aa: CSVSSGNTGELFF
v_gene: TRBV6-6; j_gene: TRBJ2-3; CDR3aa: CASKVIAGDTQYF
v_gene: TRBV12-5; j_gene: TRBJ2-2; CDR3aa: CASGGLAGGSTGELFF
v_gene: TRBV12-3/TRBV12-4; j_gene: TRBJ1-2; CDR3aa: CASSLARTAKPNYGYTF
v_gene: TRBV29-1; j_gene: TRBJ2-2; CDR3aa: CSVERLARTTGELFF
v_gene: TRBV30; j_gene: TRBJ2-7; CDR3aa: CAWSTGQGNHEQYF
v_gene: TRBV7-9; j_gene: TRBJ2-7; CDR3aa: CASSPRGMYGEQYF
v_gene: TRBV6-5; j_gene: TRBJ2-5; CDR3aa: CASSYGPDQETQYF
v_gene: TRBV5-1; j_gene: TRBJ1-6; CDR3aa: CASRNVTGSRSPLHF
v_gene: TRBV5-6; j_gene: TRBJ2-7; CDR3aa: CASSLRGRAPYEQYF
v_gene: TRBV7-6; j_gene: TRBJ2-7; CDR3aa: CASSSSGTSPTYEQYF
v_gene: TRBV7-8; j_gene: TRBJ2-1; CDR3aa: CASSLATASFNEQFF
v_gene: TRBV7-9; j_gene: TRBJ1-2; CDR3aa: CASSSPGEWYGYTF
v_gene: TRBV3-1; j_gene: TRBJ2-7; CDR3aa: CASSQVPFHEQYF
v_gene: TRBV11-2; j_gene: TRBJ2-7; CDR3aa: CASSLGGASDEQYF
v_gene: TRBV12-3/TRBV12-4; j_gene: TRBJ2-1; CDR3aa: CASSLRTSGISYNEQFF
v_gene: TRBV14; j_gene: TRBJ2-5; CDR3aa: CASSQKSGAEYF
v_gene: TRBV20-1; j_gene: TRBJ2-7; CDR3aa: CSARVVGQAKEQYF
v_gene: TRBV20-1; j_gene: TRBJ2-3; CDR3aa: CSARPRTYTSTDTQYF
v_gene: TRBV7-8; j_gene: TRBJ2-7; CDR3aa: CASSLQQILPYEQYF
v_gene: TRBV20-1; j_gene: TRBJ1-5; CDR3aa: CSARDYGPQHF
v_gene: TRBV6-5; j_gene: TRBJ2-2; CDR3aa: CASSYSIGGVTGELFF
v_gene: TRBV4-3; j_gene: TRBJ2-3; CDR3aa: CASSQDRGSAGDTQYF
v_gene: TRBV12-3/TRBV12-4; j_gene: TRBJ2-3; CDR3aa: CASSPGWLATDTQYF
v_gene: TRBV24-1; j_gene: TRBJ2-2; CDR3aa: CATSDFRGVPRYTGELFF
v_gene: TRBV18; j_gene: TRBJ2-1; CDR3aa: CASSPMGRGAENEQFF